Shown below are 27 T cell receptor beta chains from a single sample sequenced in a study of blood T cells in healthy people across ages. Combining a sample-barcoded 5' primer with a J-beta primer mix, a second PCR ran for roughly 7 to 12 cycles. TCRdb reprocessed the 5' RACE reads via MiXCR and lists one record per CDR3 protein. The table shows about 680,000 distinct CDR3 sequences, with approximately 50% occurring only once. Sequencing used blood. The receptors derive from a woman aged 55-69 years in good health.

This clonotype was seen only a few times. The CDR3 region has the DNA TGTGCCAGCAGTTATTCCCCTGGGGAAGAGACCCAGTACTTC. Protein: CASSYSPGEETQYF. The chain employs TRBV6-2 or TRBV6-3 and TRBJ2-5, with D unresolved. This CDR3 has 14 amino acids. V shed 3 bases and J shed 3 bases, with 11 bases lying between them. From germline, CDR1 is MNHEY and CDR2 SVGEGT.

The chain is built from TRBV2 and TRBJ1-3; possibly TRBD1 for D (6 bases). V was pared by 2 bases and J by 4 bases, with 12 bases between. The CDR3 has 15 amino acids. The V gene's germline CDR1 is SNHLY and CDR2 FYNNEI. CDR3 nucleotide sequence: TGTGCCAGCAGTGAATTCAGGGGCACGGGAAACACCATATATTTT. This gives the protein CASSEFRGTGNTIYF. Drawing the rest from reference TRBV2 and TRBJ1-3, the complete variable domain is EPEVTQTPSHQVTQMGQEVILRCVPISNHLYFYWYRQILGQKVEFLVSFYNNEISEKSEIFDDQFSVERPDGSNFTLKIRSTKLEDSAMYFCASSEFRGTGNTIYFGEGSWLTVV.

This clonotype was observed a handful of times. The chain joins TRBV5-1 to TRBJ2-1; possible D gene TRBD2, 5 bases. Trimming took 3 bases from V and 5 from J, leaving 12 bases between them. CDR1 and CDR2 from the germline V gene are SGHRS and YFSETQ. The CDR3 consists of 14 residues. CDR3 residues: CASSYGDPNNEQFF. CDR3 DNA: TGCGCCAGCAGCTACGGGGATCCCAACAATGAGCAGTTCTTC.

This clonotype came up a few times. The chain combines TRBV29-1 with TRBJ2-1; D may be TRBD1 (6 bases). Germline loops: CDR1 SQVTM, CDR2 ANQGSEA. V lost 3 bases and J lost 7, with 13 bases in between. The CDR3 is made up of 13 amino acids. CDR3 sequence reads: CSVETGTSNEQFF. CDR3 nucleotide sequence: TGCAGCGTTGAGACAGGAACGTCGAATGAGCAGTTCTTC.

V is TRBV7-8 and J is TRBJ2-3; 11 bases align to TRBD2. The ends lost 1 base at V and 6 bases at J; junction bases unmatched: 6. The CDR3 length is 16 residues. From germline, CDR1 is SGHVS and CDR2 FQNEAQ. The CDR3 loop reads CASSLVWVAGGDTQYF. In nucleotides, the CDR3 is TGTGCCAGCAGCTTAGTCTGGGTAGCGGGAGGGGATACGCAGTATTTT. The variable domain in full, with the rest retrieved from reference TRBV7-8 and TRBJ2-3, is GAGVSQSPRYKVAKRGQDVALRCDPISGHVSLFWYQQALGQGPEFLTYFQNEAQLDKSGLPSDRFFAERPEGSVSTLKIQRTQQEDSAVYLCASSLVWVAGGDTQYFGPGTRLTVL.

This clonotype was picked up a small number of times. V usage is TRBV30 and J usage is TRBJ1-6; 7 nucleotides align to TRBD1. The CDR3 is 14 amino acids. V was pared by 3 bases and J by 6 bases, with 5 bases of the junction left unmatched. CDR1 and CDR2 (germline): GTSNPN, SVGIG (reference sequence). CDR3 coding DNA: TGTGCCTGGAGGTCGGGACAGCCTAATTCACCCCTCCACTTT. Amino acids: CAWRSGQPNSPLHF.

V and J are TRBV6-4 and TRBJ2-1, with 10 nucleotides matching TRBD2. V lost 3 bases to trimming and J lost 0 bases; unmatched junction nucleotides: 5. Germline lookup yields CDR1 MRHNA and CDR2 SNTAGT. The CDR3 is 17 amino acids. DNA for the CDR3: TGTGCCAGCAGTGAGGCGTCTAGCGGGAGCTCCTACAATGAGCAGTTCTTC. Protein: CASSEASSGSSYNEQFF.

This chain connects TRBV20-1 to TRBJ2-5; D call uncertain. Trimming removed 1 base at V and 2 bases at J, with 11 bases between. Looked up from germline, CDR1 is DFQATT and CDR2 is SNEGSKA (reference sequence). The CDR3 is 14 amino acids. The CDR3 is CSARALREQETQYF. The CDR3 DNA reads as TGCAGTGCTAGAGCCCTAAGAGAACAAGAGACCCAGTACTTC.

For this clonotype: With a much larger clone just one base away, this may be a read error. CDR3 nucleotide sequence: TGCGCCAGCAAGGAAAGTGTCCTCTACGAGCAGTACTTC. Translation gives CASKESVLYEQYF. This chain joins TRBV5-1 and TRBJ2-7; D unresolved. The ends were cut back, 6 bases at V and 3 bases at J, with 13 bases in the middle. The CDR3 runs to 13 residues. CDR1 is SGHRS and CDR2 is YFSETQ in the germline V gene.

The chain uses TRBV7-9 and TRBJ1-4; D might be TRBD1 (5 bases). Germline lookup yields CDR1 SEHNR and CDR2 FQNEAQ (reference sequence). This CDR3 has 18 residues. With 1 base removed from V and 4 bases from J, the gap between germline ends came to 19 bases. The CDR3 loop is CASSLDGHGAGINEKLFF. The DNA for the CDR3 is TGTGCCAGCAGCTTAGATGGCCATGGGGCAGGCATTAATGAAAAACTGTTTTTT.

The genes are TRBV3-1 and TRBJ2-4, with D unclear. CDR1 LGHDT and CDR2 YNNKEL come from the germline V gene (reference sequence). V lost 0 bases to trimming and J lost 15 bases, with 15 bases between them. This CDR3 is 13 amino acids long. The CDR3 reads CASSQDRRVNPYF. Written as DNA, the CDR3 is TGTGCCAGCAGCCAAGATCGAAGGGTTAATCCGTACTTC.

The genes are TRBV20-1 and TRBJ2-7, with D maybe TRBD1 (6 bases). This CDR3 comprises 14 residues. Germline CDR1 reads DFQATT; CDR2 reads SNEGSKA (reference sequence). Trimming stripped 0 bases from V and 7 bases from J, with 16 bases between. The CDR3, as DNA: TGCAGTGCTAGAGATACAGGGAAATCGGATGAGCAGTACTTC. It encodes CSARDTGKSDEQYF.

The chain employs TRBV7-6 and TRBJ2-5, with 9 nucleotides matching TRBD2. The CDR3 length is 16 residues. From germline, CDR1 is SGHVS and CDR2 FNYEAQ. J was trimmed by 1 base and V by 3 bases; bases with no gene match: 6. As DNA, the CDR3 is TGTGCCAGCAGCTTGTTCCTAGCGGGAAGCCAAGAGACCCAGTACTTC. Protein product: CASSLFLAGSQETQYF.

V gene TRBV29-1 combines with J gene TRBJ1-2, with 10 bases identical to TRBD1. With V trimmed by 4 bases and J by 7 bases, 3 bases remained unmatched. Germline values: CDR1 SQVTM, CDR2 ANQGSEA. This CDR3 has 12 amino acids. The CDR3 here is CSVGQGAVGYTF. The CDR3 nucleotides are TGCAGCGTTGGACAGGGGGCAGTTGGCTACACCTTC.

V usage is TRBV7-2 and J usage is TRBJ2-1, with 12 positions matching TRBD2. V shed 1 base, J shed 8 bases, and the junction held 3 bases outside the gene matches. This CDR3 has 15 amino acids. Germline V gene sequence: CDR1 SGHTA, CDR2 FQGNSA. This chain's CDR3 is CASSLVLAGGHEQFF. The CDR3 coding sequence is TGTGCCAGCAGCTTAGTACTAGCGGGAGGCCATGAGCAGTTCTTC.

V gene TRBV20-1 combines with J gene TRBJ2-3, with 8 bases identical to TRBD2. Germline assignment: CDR1 DFQATT and CDR2 SNEGSKA (reference sequence). The J segment lost 4 bases and the V segment lost 6 bases, leaving 12 bases of the junction unmatched. The CDR3 contains 15 residues. CDR3 region: CSAAGGSGKADTQYF. The CDR3 DNA follows: TGCAGTGCCGCGGGTGGTAGCGGGAAGGCAGATACGCAGTATTTT.

The V call is TRBV6-6, the J call TRBJ2-5, with D tentatively TRBD1 or TRBD2 (6 bases each). Judging by the DNA end, TRBJ2-7 fits better; the J call may be wrong. The CDR3 has 14 residues. Looked up from germline, CDR1 is MNHNY and CDR2 is SVGAGI (reference sequence). The CDR3 region has the DNA TGTGCCAGCAACCAACGAGGGGGGCCCTACGAGCAGTACTTC. Amino acids: CASNQRGGPYEQYF.

This clonotype has only a few counts. The chain combines TRBV20-1 with TRBJ2-5, with 15 bases aligning to TRBD2. The germline gives CDR1 DFQATT, CDR2 SNEGSKA (reference sequence). V was pared by 6 bases and J by 11 bases, with 10 bases of the junction left unmatched. The CDR3 is 14 amino acids. CDR3 DNA sequence: TGCAGTGCGCGGACTAGCGGGAGGGCCAGTGAGCAGTACTTC. Its protein is CSARTSGRASEQYF.

The gene calls are TRBV5-6 and TRBJ1-1, with D possibly matching TRBD1 (5 bases). The V end lost 6 bases, the J end lost 3 bases, and 12 bases lay between the germline ends. Germline lookup yields CDR1 SGHDT and CDR2 YYEEEE. This CDR3 region has 13 residues. DNA of the CDR3: TGTGCCAGCACCCGGGAAGGGGACACTGAAGCTTTCTTT. Translated: CASTREGDTEAFF.

This clonotype was seen once. The V and J genes are TRBV18 and TRBJ2-5; possible D gene TRBD1, 6 bases. The CDR3 has 12 residues. The germline V gene encodes CDR1 KGHSH and CDR2 LQKENI. The V end lost 10 bases, the J end lost 5 bases, and 14 bases lay between the germline ends. The CDR3 is CATAGVVETQYF. CDR3 nucleotide sequence: TGTGCCACCGCAGGGGTCGTGGAGACCCAGTACTTC.

The chain recombines TRBV7-9 with TRBJ2-7, with D possibly TRBD1 on 5 matching bases. V lost 5 bases and J lost 2, with 19 bases in between. The germline CDR1 and CDR2 sequences are SEHNR and FQNEAQ (reference sequence). The CDR3 covers 16 residues. CDR3 coding DNA: TGTGCCAGCAGCCAAGGATATGGGCAGGGCACCTACGAGCAGTACTTC. Translated, it gives CASSQGYGQGTYEQYF.

The chain has TRBV20-1 and TRBJ2-1; TRBD1 or TRBD2 may be the D gene (5 bases each). Germline CDR1 and CDR2: DFQATT and SNEGSKA (reference sequence). The length of the CDR3 is 13 residues. With 6 bases removed from V and 5 bases from J, the gap between germline ends came to 14 bases. In nucleotides, the CDR3 is TGCAGTGCCGACGGGACCACCAACAATGAGCAGTTCTTC. The encoded protein is CSADGTTNNEQFF.

This clonotype was detected many times. This chain's CDR3 is CASSPLDGENNEQFF. The CDR3 nucleotides read TGTGCCAGCAGCCCACTCGACGGGGAAAACAATGAGCAGTTCTTC. This sequence joins TRBV4-2 and TRBJ2-1; TRBD2 is a possible D gene (5 bases). The CDR3 consists of 15 residues. CDR1 is LGHNA and CDR2 is YNFKEQ in the germline V gene. V lost 4 bases and J 5 bases, leaving 15 bases between the germline ends.

The chain links TRBV20-1 to TRBJ2-2; 10 bases line up with TRBD2. The CDR3 covers 16 residues. Germline V CDR1 and CDR2: DFQATT, SNEGSKA (reference sequence). V dropped 3 bases and J dropped 6; count of bases not matched to a gene: 10. The CDR3 DNA reads TGCAGTGCTAGTAAGCTAGCGGGAGCTCCCTCCGGGGAGCTGTTTTTT. Encoded protein: CSASKLAGAPSGELFF.

This clonotype was observed a few times. In DNA form, the CDR3 reads TGTGCCAGCAGCCCCGAGACAGGGTGGTATGGCTACACCTTC. Residues: CASSPETGWYGYTF. The chain recombines TRBV7-2 with TRBJ1-2, with 7 bases aligning to TRBD1. The junction had 8 bases not matched to a gene; V was cut back by 5 bases and J by 5 bases. The germline V gene encodes CDR1 SGHTA and CDR2 FQGNSA. This CDR3 region has 14 residues.

The chain joins TRBV20-1 to TRBJ2-5; possible D gene TRBD1, 5 bases. Gene TRBJ2-7 matches the end of the DNA better, so the J call may be wrong. Germline V CDR1 and CDR2: DFQATT, SNEGSKA (reference sequence). The CDR3 spans 12 residues. The CDR3 nucleotides read TGCAGTGAGGGGCAGATAACCTACGAGCAGTACTTC. This encodes CSEGQITYEQYF.

This clonotype was recorded once. V usage is TRBV4-3 and J usage is TRBJ2-1, with TRBD2 matching 11 bases. The CDR3 loop spans 16 amino acids. After removal of 4 bases from V and 7 bases from J, the junction contained 9 bases not matched to a gene. Looked up from germline, CDR1 is LGHNA and CDR2 is YSLEER. CDR3 bases: TGCGCCAGCAGCCCCCAACTAGCGGGAGAAGGAAATGAGCAGTTCTTC. It encodes CASSPQLAGEGNEQFF.